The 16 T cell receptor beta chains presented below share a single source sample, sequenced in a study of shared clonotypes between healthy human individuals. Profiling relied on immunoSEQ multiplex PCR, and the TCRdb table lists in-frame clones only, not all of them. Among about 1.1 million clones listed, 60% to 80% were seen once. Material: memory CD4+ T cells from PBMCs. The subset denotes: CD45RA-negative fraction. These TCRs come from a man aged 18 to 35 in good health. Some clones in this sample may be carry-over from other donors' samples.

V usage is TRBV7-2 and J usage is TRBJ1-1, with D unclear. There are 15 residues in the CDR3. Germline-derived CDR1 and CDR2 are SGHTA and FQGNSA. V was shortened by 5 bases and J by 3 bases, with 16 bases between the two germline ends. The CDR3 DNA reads TGTGCCAGCAGCCCACCTAGGGCCCTAGACACTGAAGCTTTCTTT. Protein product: CASSPPRALDTEAFF.

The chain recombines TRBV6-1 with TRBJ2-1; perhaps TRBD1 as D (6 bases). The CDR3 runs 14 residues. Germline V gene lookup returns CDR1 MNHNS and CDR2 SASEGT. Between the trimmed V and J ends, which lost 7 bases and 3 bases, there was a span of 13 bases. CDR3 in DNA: TGTGCCAGCACTGTTGGACAGCGCTACAATGAGCAGTTCTTC. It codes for CASTVGQRYNEQFF.

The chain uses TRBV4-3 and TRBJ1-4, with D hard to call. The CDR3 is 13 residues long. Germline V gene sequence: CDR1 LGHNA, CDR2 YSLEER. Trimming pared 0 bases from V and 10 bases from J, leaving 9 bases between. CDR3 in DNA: TGCGCCAGCAGCCAAGAAGTGGATGTAAAACTGTTTTTT. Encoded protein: CASSQEVDVKLFF.

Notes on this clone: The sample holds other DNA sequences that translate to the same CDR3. CDR3 protein: CASSYSGGNTDTQYF. CDR3 DNA sequence: TGTGCCAGCAGTTACTCGGGAGGGAACACAGATACGCAGTATTTT. The V gene is TRBV6-5, the J gene TRBJ2-3; 7 nucleotides agree with TRBD2. The germline V gene encodes CDR1 MNHEY and CDR2 SVGAGI. The length of the CDR3 is 15 residues. The junction had 2 bases not matched to a gene; V was cut back by 0 bases and J by 2 bases.

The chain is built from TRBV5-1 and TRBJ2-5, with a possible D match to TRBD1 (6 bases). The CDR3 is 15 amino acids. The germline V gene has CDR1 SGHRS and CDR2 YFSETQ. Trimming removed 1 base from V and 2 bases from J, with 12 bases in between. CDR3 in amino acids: CASSLRWTDQETQYF. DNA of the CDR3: TGCGCCAGCAGCTTGCGGTGGACAGATCAAGAGACCCAGTACTTC.

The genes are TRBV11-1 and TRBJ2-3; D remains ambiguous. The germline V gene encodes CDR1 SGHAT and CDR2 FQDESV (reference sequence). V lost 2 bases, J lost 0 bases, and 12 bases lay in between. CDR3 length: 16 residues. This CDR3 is CASSLRAPPSTDTQYF. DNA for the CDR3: TGTGCCAGCAGCTTAAGGGCGCCGCCTAGCACAGATACGCAGTATTTT.

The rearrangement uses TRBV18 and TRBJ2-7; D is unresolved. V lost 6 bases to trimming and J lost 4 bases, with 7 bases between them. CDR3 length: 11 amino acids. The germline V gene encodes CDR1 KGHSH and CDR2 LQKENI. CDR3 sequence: CASSAGYEQYF. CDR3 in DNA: TGTGCCAGCTCGGCCGGATACGAGCAGTACTTC.

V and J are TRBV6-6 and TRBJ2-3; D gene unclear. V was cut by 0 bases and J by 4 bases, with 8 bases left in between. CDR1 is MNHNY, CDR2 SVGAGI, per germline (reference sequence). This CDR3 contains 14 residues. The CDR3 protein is CASSYSRSSDTQYF. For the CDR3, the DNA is TGTGCCAGCAGTTACTCGAGGAGTTCAGATACGCAGTATTTT.

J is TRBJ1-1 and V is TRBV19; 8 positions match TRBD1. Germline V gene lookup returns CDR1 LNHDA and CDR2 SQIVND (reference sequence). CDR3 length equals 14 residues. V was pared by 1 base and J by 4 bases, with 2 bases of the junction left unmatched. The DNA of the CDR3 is TGTGCCAGTAGTATAGGGGGACAGGCCACTGAAGCTTTCTTT. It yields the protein CASSIGGQATEAFF.

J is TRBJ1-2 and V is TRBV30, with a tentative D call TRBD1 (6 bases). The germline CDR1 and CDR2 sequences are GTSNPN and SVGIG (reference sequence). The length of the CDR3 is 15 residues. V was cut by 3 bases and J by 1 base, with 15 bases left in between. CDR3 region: CAWREVGRGNYGYTF. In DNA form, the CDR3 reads TGTGCCTGGAGGGAGGTGGGCAGGGGTAACTATGGCTACACCTTC.

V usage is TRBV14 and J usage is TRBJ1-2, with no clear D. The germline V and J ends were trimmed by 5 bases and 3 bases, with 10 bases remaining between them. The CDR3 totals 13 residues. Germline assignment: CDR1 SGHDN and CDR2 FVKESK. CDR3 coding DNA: TGTGCCAGCAGCGACAAAGGCTACTATGGCTACACCTTC. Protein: CASSDKGYYGYTF.

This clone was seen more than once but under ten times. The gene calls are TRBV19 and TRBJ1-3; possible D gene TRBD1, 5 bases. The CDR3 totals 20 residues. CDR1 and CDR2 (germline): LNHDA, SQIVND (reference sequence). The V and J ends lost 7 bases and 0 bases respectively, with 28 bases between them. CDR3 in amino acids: CASTSIFRDRFFFSGNTIYF. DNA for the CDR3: TGTGCCAGTACTTCGATATTCCGGGACCGCTTCTTTTTCTCTGGAAACACCATATATTTT. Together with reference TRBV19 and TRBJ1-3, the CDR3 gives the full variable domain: DGGITQSPKYLFRKEGQNVTLSCEQNLNHDAMYWYRQDPGQGLRLIYYSQIVNDFQKGDIAEGYSVSREKKESFPLTVTSAQKNPTAFYLCASTSIFRDRFFFSGNTIYFGEGSWLTVV.

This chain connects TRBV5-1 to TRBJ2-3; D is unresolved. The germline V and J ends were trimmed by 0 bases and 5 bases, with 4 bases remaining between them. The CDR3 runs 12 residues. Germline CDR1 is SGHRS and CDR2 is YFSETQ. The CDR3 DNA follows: TGCGCCAGCAGCTTGGGTATAGATACGCAGTATTTT. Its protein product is CASSLGIDTQYF.

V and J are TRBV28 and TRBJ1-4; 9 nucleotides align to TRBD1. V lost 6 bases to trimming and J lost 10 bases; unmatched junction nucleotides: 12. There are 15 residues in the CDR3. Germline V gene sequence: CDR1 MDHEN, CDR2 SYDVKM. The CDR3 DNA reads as TGTGCCAGCAGCTTACCCGGGACAGGGTTGGGAAAACTGTTTTTT. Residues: CASSLPGTGLGKLFF.

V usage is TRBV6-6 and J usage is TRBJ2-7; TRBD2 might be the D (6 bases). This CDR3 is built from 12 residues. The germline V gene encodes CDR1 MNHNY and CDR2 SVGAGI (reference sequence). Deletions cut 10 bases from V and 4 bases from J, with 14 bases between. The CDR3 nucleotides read TGTGCCACGGAGGGTAGACGGTACGAGCAGTACTTC. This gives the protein CATEGRRYEQYF.

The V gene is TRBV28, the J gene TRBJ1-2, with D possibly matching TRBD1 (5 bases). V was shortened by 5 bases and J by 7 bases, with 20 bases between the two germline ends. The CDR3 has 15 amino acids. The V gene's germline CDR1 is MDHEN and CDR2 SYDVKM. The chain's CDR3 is CASSTPGDGRSGYTF. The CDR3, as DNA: TGTGCCAGCAGTACCCCGGGGGACGGTAGGAGTGGCTACACCTTC.